This T cell receptor beta chain was sequenced in a study of CD8+ T cells in alopecia areata. Study as a whole: Tofacitinib was taken orally by treated patients, and the dose was 5 to 10 mg twice daily.

Isolated RNA was reverse transcribed into cDNA used as the sequencing template. Using immunoSEQ multiplex PCR, the repertoire was profiled, and TCRdb retains in-frame clones only, with some absent. This table holds 220,000 or so clones, around 62% found once. Deletions cut 5 bases from V and 4 bases from J, with 20 bases between. The CDR3 covers 15 residues. Germline V CDR1 and CDR2: SQVTM, ANQGSEA. The chain has TRBV29-1 and TRBJ1-2; TRBD1 might be the D (5 bases). The receptor comes from a human donor with alopecia areata. The source material was CD4+ T cells sorted from blood, sampled at week 0. In DNA, the CDR3 is TGCAGCGTTACAAAATCGGGACCTGGGGGCTATGGCTACACCTTC. It yields the protein CSVTKSGPGGYGYTF.